A selection of T cell receptor beta chains follows, all from one sample in a study of Ad26.COV2.S vaccination and SARS-CoV-2 variants. Method: immunoSEQ multiplex PCR; TCRdb's copy keeps in-frame clones and lacks some. In the table there are hundreds of thousands of clones, about 90% of which are singletons. The sample in question was peripheral blood, obtained in a trial of Ad26.COV2.S vaccine versus placebo. These receptors were taken from a person between 18 and 60 years old who received the Ad26.COV2.S COVID-19 vaccine or a placebo. Each CDR3 is given with its conserved first and last residue. D genes are given only for firm matches. The size field is filled for only some rows; it gives once, few, many or a size class.

>-|-|TRBV6-4|14|TRBJ1-2
CATGDGRANYGYTF
TGTGCCACCGGGGACGGGAGAGCTAACTATGGCTACACCTTC
>-|TRBD2|TRBV9|20|TRBJ2-3
CASSVAGLAGGDPSTDTQYF
TGTGCCAGCAGCGTAGCCGGCCTAGCGGGGGGCGACCCTAGCACAGATACGCAGTATTTT
>-|-|TRBV5-8|15|TRBJ1-6
CASSLGVSYNSPLHF
TGTGCCAGCAGCTTGGGTGTCAGCTATAATTCACCCCTCCACTTT
>-|-|TRBV10-1|20|TRBJ1-2
CASSDHPQDRTDKSNYGYTF
TGCGCCAGCAGTGATCACCCTCAAGACAGGACCGATAAGTCTAACTATGGCTACACCTTC
>once|-|TRBV28|13|TRBJ1-2
CASRLGAGYGYTF
TGTGCCAGCAGACTTGGTGCCGGGTATGGCTACACCTTC
>once|-|TRBV30|13|TRBJ1-2
CAWSRARNYGYTF
TGTGCCTGGAGTCGGGCCAGAAACTATGGCTACACCTTC
>-|-|TRBV2|14|TRBJ1-2
CASSENPVNYGYTF
TGTGCCAGCAGTGAAAATCCAGTCAACTATGGCTACACCTTC
>-|-|TRBV21-1|13|TRBJ2-7
CASSRGTLYEQYF
TGTGCCAGCAGTAGGGGGACCTTATACGAGCAGTACTTC
>-|-|TRBV24-1|14|TRBJ1-2
CATSGEGRLNGYTF
TGTGCCACCAGTGGCGAGGGCCGCCTAAATGGCTACACCTTC
>-|TRBD1|TRBV19|14|TRBJ2-5
CASSIWGQPETQYF
TGTGCCAGTAGTATTTGGGGACAGCCGGAGACCCAGTACTTC
>-|-|TRBV6-6|16|TRBJ2-6
CASSRQAISGANVLTF
TGTGCCAGCAGTCGACAGGCGATTTCTGGGGCCAACGTCCTGACTTTC
>-|-|TRBV12-3/TRBV12-4|13|TRBJ1-2
CASSFSLGGGYTF
TGTGCCAGCAGTTTTTCATTAGGAGGCGGCTACACCTTC
>-|-|TRBV30|12|TRBJ1-6
CAWSVSQPPLHF
TGTGCCTGGAGTGTAAGTCAACCACCCCTCCACTTT
>-|TRBD1|TRBV18|15|TRBJ1-2
CASSSDRAPNYGYTF
TGTGCCAGCTCATCCGACAGGGCTCCCAACTATGGCTACACCTTC
>-|-|TRBV28|12|TRBJ1-1
CASSLRGRLAFF
TGTGCCAGCAGTTTACGAGGCCGGTTGGCTTTCTTT
>-|-|TRBV7-9|15|TRBJ1-3
CASSLGPSSGNTIYF
TGTGCCAGCAGCTTAGGGCCAAGCTCTGGAAACACCATATATTTT
>-|-|TRBV30|14|TRBJ1-3
CAWSGLWAGNTIYF
TGTGCCTGGAGTGGGCTCTGGGCTGGAAACACCATATATTTT
>-|TRBD1|TRBV19|15|TRBJ1-6
CASSTTGGVNSPLHF
TGTGCCAGTAGTACCACAGGGGGCGTTAATTCACCCCTCCACTTT
>-|-|TRBV27|17|TRBJ2-1
CASTMRAEGYHYNEQFF
TGTGCCAGCACCATGAGAGCGGAAGGGTACCACTACAATGAGCAGTTCTTC
>-|-|TRBV9|19|TRBJ1-3
CASSVAEPRRHYSGNTIYF
TGTGCCAGCAGCGTAGCGGAACCGAGACGGCACTACTCTGGAAACACCATATATTTT
>once|-|TRBV27|16|TRBJ2-7
CASSFRATTKTYEQYF
TGTGCCAGCAGTTTCCGGGCGACAACTAAAACCTACGAGCAGTACTTC
>-|TRBD2|TRBV5-1|16|TRBJ2-1
CASSLNSGGAYNEQFF
TGCGCCAGCAGCTTGAACAGCGGGGGGGCCTACAATGAGCAGTTCTTC
>few|TRBD1|TRBV5-5|16|TRBJ1-5
CASSASGDRAVQPQHF
TGTGCCAGCAGCGCATCGGGGGACAGGGCGGTACAGCCCCAGCATTTT
>-|-|TRBV11-2|14|TRBJ2-7
CASSSRPGSYEQYF
TGTGCCAGCAGCTCGCGACCTGGCTCCTACGAGCAGTACTTC
>-|-|TRBV27|13|TRBJ2-1
CASSLSGSNEQFF
TGTGCCAGCAGTTTGTCAGGGTCCAATGAGCAGTTCTTC
>-|-|TRBV2|16|TRBJ1-5
CASSAPGGSSNQPQHF
TGTGCCAGCAGTGCTCCGGGGGGCTCGAGCAATCAGCCCCAGCATTTT
>-|TRBD1|TRBV19|17|TRBJ1-5
CASSAPGQGRGNQPQHF
TGTGCCAGTAGTGCCCCGGGACAGGGGAGAGGCAATCAGCCCCAGCATTTT
>-|-|TRBV14|16|TRBJ1-1
CASSQVGWGPRTEAFF
TGTGCCAGCAGCCAAGTGGGATGGGGCCCAAGGACTGAAGCTTTCTTT
>-|TRBD1|TRBV5-6|13|TRBJ1-2
CASSLDRGDGYTF
TGTGCCAGCAGCTTGGACAGGGGGGATGGCTACACCTTC